One sample yielded the 2 T cell receptor beta chains listed below, sequenced in a study of CD8+CD57+ T cells in acquired aplastic anemia (dated by TCRdb to between 2018 and 2020). Flow cytometry had shown CD8+CD57+ cell expansion in the patients selected for sequencing. For sequencing, an Illumina HiSeq 2000 was employed. Profiling of TCR beta VDJ combinations and CDR3 sequences used genomic DNA as the template. TCRdb applied fastp at Q25 and MiXCR to the public reads, then kept only in-frame beta chains. Here each entry gathers all rows of one CDR3 protein and keeps the most common genes and DNA. This sample lists 150,000 or so distinct CDR3 sequences; more than 45% were detected once. Of the sample, 2.5% to 3.5% is held by the ten largest clones. The sequenced sample consisted of sorted CD4+, CD8+, or CD8+CD57+ T cells (not recorded which) from PBMCs. The origin of the receptors is a human donor with aplastic anemia.

This clonotype was observed many times. The V and J genes are TRBV10-3 and TRBJ1-6, with a possible D match to TRBD1 (5 bases). Germline CDR1 reads ENHRY; CDR2 reads SYGVKD. V was cut by 3 bases and J by 12 bases, with 18 bases left in between. The CDR3 consists of 15 residues. CDR3 sequence reads: CAISDGGASSEPLHF. CDR3 DNA sequence: TGTGCCATCAGTGATGGGGGTGCCTCTTCAGAACCCCTCCACTTT.

This clonotype was seen at least ten times. The chain joins TRBV7-2 to TRBJ2-2; tentatively, D is TRBD2 (6 bases). The germline V and J ends were trimmed by 6 bases and 6 bases, with 23 bases remaining between them. CDR1 and CDR2 (germline): SGHTA, FQGNSA. The CDR3 consists of 17 residues. This chain's CDR3 is CASRTPLSTSQPGELFF. CDR3 DNA: TGTGCCAGCAGGACTCCTCTGTCGACTAGTCAGCCCGGGGAGCTGTTTTTT.